Sequencing of this T cell receptor (beta chain) was carried out in a study of blood T cell repertoires in COVID-19. Study-wide context: COVID-19 samples from acute and convalescent phases originated in the United States, Italy and Spain.

The V and J ends lost 2 bases and 7 bases, in that order; junction bases with no gene match: 11. The V gene's germline CDR1 is KGHDR and CDR2 SFDVKD. There are 16 residues in the CDR3. Sequenced by immunoSEQ multiplex PCR; TCRdb stores in-frame clones only, minus some. There are over 200,000 clones in the sample; 91% occur only once, and approximately 1.2% lies in the top ten. The sequencing input was PBMCs or T cells enriched from blood (not recorded which). The chain couples TRBV24-1 to TRBJ1-2; TRBD1 agrees at 8 bases. This clonotype originated in a human donor in a cohort exposed to, infected with or recovered from COVID-19 (not recorded which). The donor label of this sample is uncertain. The CDR3 DNA sequence: TGTGCCACCAGTGATTCGAGGACAGGGTCGGCAAGTGGCTACACCTTC. Amino acids: CATSDSRTGSASGYTF.